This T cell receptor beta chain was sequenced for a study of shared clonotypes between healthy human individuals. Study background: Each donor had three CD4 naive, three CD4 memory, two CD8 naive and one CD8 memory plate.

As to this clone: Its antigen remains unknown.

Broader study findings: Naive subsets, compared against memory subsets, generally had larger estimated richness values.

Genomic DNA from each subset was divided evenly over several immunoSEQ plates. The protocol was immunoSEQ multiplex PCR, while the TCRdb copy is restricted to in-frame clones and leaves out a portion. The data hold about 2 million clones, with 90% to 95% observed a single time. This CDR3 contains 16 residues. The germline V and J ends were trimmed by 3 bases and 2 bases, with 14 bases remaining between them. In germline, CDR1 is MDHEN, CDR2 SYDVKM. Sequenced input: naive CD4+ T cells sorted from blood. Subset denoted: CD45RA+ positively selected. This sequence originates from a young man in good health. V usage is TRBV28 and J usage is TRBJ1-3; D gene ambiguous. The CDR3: CASSFVDSFTGNTIYF. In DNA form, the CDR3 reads TGTGCCAGCAGTTTTGTGGACTCCTTTACTGGAAACACCATATATTTT.